The 28 T cell receptor beta chains below all came from one sample that was sequenced in a study of OX40 agonist ivuxolimab in advanced cancers. Produced via immunoSEQ multiplex PCR; TCRdb's table is partial and in-frame only. The sample lists around 67,000 clones, about 80% occurring once. This material consisted of CD4+ or CD8+ T cells sorted from blood, taken in a trial of the OX40 agonist ivuxolimab. These receptors all stem from an adult with an advanced solid tumor such as melanoma, head and neck, liver or kidney cancer.

The V and J genes are TRBV7-9 and TRBJ2-4; a weak D match, TRBD2 (5 bases). CDR1 SEHNR and CDR2 FQNEAQ come from the germline V gene (reference sequence). The CDR3 is made up of 15 amino acids. Trimming removed 5 bases from V and 0 bases from J, with 11 bases in between. The CDR3, as DNA: TGTGCCAGCAGCGCAGCGGCGGTAGCCAAAAACATTCAGTACTTC. Protein product: CASSAAAVAKNIQYF.

This clone was observed a few times. J is TRBJ2-7 and V is TRBV18, with D perhaps TRBD2 (6 bases). This CDR3 is 15 amino acids long. Trimming took 2 bases from V and 7 from J, leaving 18 bases between them. Germline V CDR1 and CDR2: KGHSH, LQKENI. The CDR3, as DNA: TGTGCCAGCTCACCAGGGGCGGGGTCGACTCGGGAGCAGTACTTC. Protein sequence: CASSPGAGSTREQYF.

The chain joins TRBV19 to TRBJ2-5, with D unclear. This CDR3 has 13 amino acids. Germline-derived CDR1 and CDR2 are LNHDA and SQIVND (reference sequence). V was cut by 4 bases and J by 5 bases, with 11 bases left in between. CDR3 amino acids: CASSKTRGETQYF. CDR3 nucleotides: TGTGCCAGTAGTAAGACCCGTGGGGAGACCCAGTACTTC.

In nucleotides, the CDR3 is TGTGCCAGTACCCGAGACAGGAACACTGAAGCTTTCTTT. This sequence encodes CASTRDRNTEAFF. The chain employs TRBV19 and TRBJ1-1, with D possibly being TRBD1 (5 bases). CDR1 is LNHDA and CDR2 is SQIVND in the germline V gene (reference sequence). The CDR3 is 13 residues long. Trimming stripped 7 bases from V and 1 base from J, with 10 bases between.

The chain employs TRBV4-3 and TRBJ2-5; 10 bases are a match to TRBD2. This CDR3 has 15 amino acids. Germline assignment: CDR1 LGHNA and CDR2 YSLEER. Trimming at V came to 5 bases and at J to 3 bases, leaving 6 bases not matched to a gene. CDR3 coding DNA: TGCGCCAGCAGCTTAAGCGGGGGGGTGGAAGAGACCCAGTACTTC. Translating gives CASSLSGGVEETQYF.

This clone was counted a few times. The same CDR3 arises from other DNA sequences in this sample as well. V is TRBV7-2 and J is TRBJ1-1; a possible D gene is TRBD1 (5 bases). Germline V gene sequence: CDR1 SGHTA, CDR2 FQGNSA. V was cut by 1 base and J by 4 bases, with 10 bases left in between. The CDR3 runs to 14 residues. Written as DNA, the CDR3 is TGTGCCAGCAGCTTAGACGGGGGAGGCACTGAAGCTTTCTTT. It yields the protein CASSLDGGGTEAFF.

The chain uses TRBV2 and TRBJ2-1; the D gene is possibly TRBD1 (5 bases). Germline lookup yields CDR1 SNHLY and CDR2 FYNNEI. V shed 1 base and J shed 7 bases, with 11 bases lying between them. The CDR3 is 14 residues long. As DNA, the CDR3 is TGTGCCAGCAGTGAAGTTAGGGGCACGAATGAGCAGTTCTTC. Protein product: CASSEVRGTNEQFF.

The rearrangement links TRBV29-1 to TRBJ1-1, with 8 bases lining up with TRBD1. The CDR3 runs 13 residues. Trimming cost V 8 bases and J 4 bases; bases outside gene matches: 9. Germline CDR1 is SQVTM and CDR2 is ANQGSEA. The CDR3 reads CSSLGQGSTEAFF. In DNA form, the CDR3 reads TGCAGCAGCCTAGGACAGGGCTCCACTGAAGCTTTCTTT.

This sequence joins TRBV5-1 and TRBJ1-4; the D is unclear. Germline CDR1 is SGHRS and CDR2 is YFSETQ. The CDR3 is made up of 15 amino acids. V lost 2 bases and J 4 bases, leaving 12 bases between the germline ends. The CDR3 reads CASSFAGGGNEKLFF. The DNA of the CDR3 is TGCGCCAGCAGCTTTGCCGGAGGAGGTAATGAAAAACTGTTTTTT.

J is TRBJ2-5 and V is TRBV6-1; TRBD2 might be the D (6 bases). The germline V gene has CDR1 MNHNS and CDR2 SASEGT. V lost 6 bases and J lost 0, with 14 bases in between. The CDR3 loop spans 15 amino acids. CDR3 nucleotide sequence: TGTGCCAGCAGCGGGATTGGGGGGTACCAAGAGACCCAGTACTTC. As protein: CASSGIGGYQETQYF.

This chain joins TRBV5-4 and TRBJ1-2, with a weak D call TRBD1 (5 bases). Germline V gene data show CDR1 as SGHNT and CDR2 as YYREEE (reference sequence). The CDR3 is 12 amino acids. V lost 4 bases and J lost 4, with 8 bases in between. The CDR3 loop reads CASSVTAYGYTF. The CDR3 DNA reads TGTGCCAGCAGCGTGACAGCCTATGGCTACACCTTC.

This clone turned up a few times. The V gene is TRBV2, the J gene TRBJ1-2; perhaps TRBD1 as D (5 bases). CDR1 is SNHLY, CDR2 FYNNEI, per germline. V was pared by 3 bases and J by 1 base, with 9 bases between. CDR3 size: 14 residues. The CDR3 DNA reads as TGTGCCAGCAGTGAGACAGTTATTAACTATGGCTACACCTTC. It codes for CASSETVINYGYTF.

V and J are TRBV6-5 and TRBJ2-7, with D perhaps TRBD1 (5 bases). Germline V gene sequence: CDR1 MNHEY, CDR2 SVGAGI. The CDR3 has 11 amino acids. Trimming took 6 bases from V and 5 from J, leaving 8 bases between them. Here the CDR3 reads CASSQGDEQYF. CDR3 coding DNA: TGTGCCAGCAGCCAGGGTGACGAGCAGTACTTC.

V and J are TRBV5-1 and TRBJ1-2; D gene ambiguous. Germline CDR1 SGHRS, CDR2 YFSETQ. CDR3 length: 14 residues. The V end was cut by 2 bases, the J end by 6 bases, with 14 bases between. The CDR3 DNA reads TGCGCCAGCAGCTTCTCTTCGACGGCTGATGGCTACACCTTC. Its protein is CASSFSSTADGYTF.

The V gene is TRBV2, the J gene TRBJ1-1, with no clear D. The CDR3 extends over 14 amino acids. Germline V gene sequence: CDR1 SNHLY, CDR2 FYNNEI. Trimming stripped 6 bases from V and 7 bases from J, with 18 bases between. The CDR3 DNA is TGTGCCAGCAGGCCCGGGAGGGAGAGTATTGAAGCTTTCTTT. Its protein is CASRPGRESIEAFF.

This clone was seen a handful of times. The chain carries TRBV19 and TRBJ1-2; 7 bases match TRBD1. The CDR3 is 14 residues long. Germline lookup yields CDR1 LNHDA and CDR2 SQIVND (reference sequence). V lost 3 bases, J lost 5 bases, and 6 bases stayed unmatched. CDR3 in DNA: TGTGCCAGTAGTATGGGGACAGACCGTTATGGCTACACCTTC. Translation gives CASSMGTDRYGYTF. Combining the CDR3 with reference TRBV19 and TRBJ1-2 gives the whole variable domain DGGITQSPKYLFRKEGQNVTLSCEQNLNHDAMYWYRQDPGQGLRLIYYSQIVNDFQKGDIAEGYSVSREKKESFPLTVTSAQKNPTAFYLCASSMGTDRYGYTFGSGTRLTVV.

This clone was counted once. The rearrangement joins TRBV6-5 to TRBJ1-2; D ambiguous. V was clipped by 5 bases and J by 7 bases, with 14 bases between them. CDR1 and CDR2 from the germline V gene are MNHEY and SVGAGI. The length of the CDR3 is 13 residues. CDR3 protein: CASSELSNAGYTF. The DNA of the CDR3 is TGTGCCAGCAGTGAATTGTCCAACGCTGGCTACACCTTC.

This clone turned up a few times. V gene TRBV6-6 combines with J gene TRBJ1-1; D call uncertain. The ends were cut back, 6 bases at V and 2 bases at J, with 4 bases in the middle. The CDR3 sequence is 11 residues long. CDR1 is MNHNY and CDR2 is SVGAGI in the germline V gene (reference sequence). The CDR3 nucleotides are TGTGCCAGCAGCCGAAACACTGAAGCTTTCTTT. This sequence encodes CASSRNTEAFF.

The chain carries TRBV28 and TRBJ1-5; weak D call: TRBD1 (5 bases). V gave up 2 bases and J gave up 2 bases, with 10 bases separating them. This CDR3 contains 15 residues. CDR1 is MDHEN, CDR2 SYDVKM, per germline. For the CDR3, the DNA is TGTGCCAGCAGTTTACCCGGGGGTGGCAATCAGCCCCAGCATTTT. Translating gives CASSLPGGGNQPQHF.

This clone was found a few times. The chain joins TRBV14 to TRBJ2-6; the match to TRBD1 covers 7 bases. The V and J ends lost 4 bases and 4 bases, in that order; junction bases with no gene match: 10. This CDR3 comprises 17 residues. Looked up from germline, CDR1 is SGHDN and CDR2 is FVKESK. The CDR3 is CASSPQEGAPGANVLTF. The CDR3 DNA follows: TGTGCCAGCAGCCCCCAAGAGGGGGCGCCAGGGGCCAACGTCCTGACTTTC.

This chain connects TRBV10-3 to TRBJ1-1; D may be TRBD1 (6 bases). The CDR3 has 14 amino acids. V shed 2 bases and J shed 3 bases, with 10 bases lying between them. From germline, CDR1 is ENHRY and CDR2 SYGVKD. The CDR3, as DNA: TGTGCCATCAGTGAGAGGACAGAGCACACTGAAGCTTTCTTT. It translates to CAISERTEHTEAFF.

The rearrangement links TRBV5-8 to TRBJ1-1; 7 bases align to TRBD1. Trimming took 3 bases from V and 8 from J; bases not matched to a gene: 10. CDR3 length equals 14 residues. Germline CDR1 SGHTS, CDR2 YDEGEE. The CDR3 spells CASSSRPGTAEAFF. The CDR3 DNA reads TGTGCCAGCAGCTCGCGACCCGGGACAGCCGAAGCTTTCTTT.

This clone was found once. The V gene is TRBV11-3, the J gene TRBJ1-1; TRBD1 is a possible D gene (5 bases). Looked up from germline, CDR1 is SGHNT and CDR2 is YENEEA. CDR3 length: 15 residues. The ends were cut back, 1 base at V and 3 bases at J, with 12 bases in the middle. CDR3 sequence (DNA): TGTGCCAGCAGCTTAGGGGTCGGGGGGGACACTGAAGCTTTCTTT. Translated: CASSLGVGGDTEAFF. The variable domain in full, with the rest retrieved from reference TRBV11-3 and TRBJ1-1, is EAGVVQSPRYKIIEKKQPVAFWCNPISGHNTLYWYLQNLGQGPELLIRYENEEAVDDSQLPKDRFSAERLKGVDSTLKIQPAELGDSAVYLCASSLGVGGDTEAFFGQGTRLTVV.

The rearrangement links TRBV9 to TRBJ1-2, with TRBD1 matching 9 bases. Trimming cost V 3 bases and J 10 bases; bases outside gene matches: 10. CDR1 SGDLS and CDR2 YYNGEE come from the germline V gene. This CDR3 has 14 amino acids. This CDR3 is CASSGSGQGKDYTF. The CDR3 DNA follows: TGTGCCAGCAGCGGATCGGGACAGGGCAAGGACTACACCTTC. Looking up the rest from reference TRBV9 and TRBJ1-2 gives the full variable domain: DSGVTQTPKHLITATGQRVTLRCSPRSGDLSVYWYQQSLDQGLQFLIQYYNGEERAKGNILERFSAQQFPDLHSELNLSSLELGDSALYFCASSGSGQGKDYTFGSGTRLTVV.

The gene calls are TRBV4-1 and TRBJ2-2, with D uncertain. Per the germline V gene, CDR1 is MGHRA and CDR2 is YSYEKL. V dropped 1 base and J dropped 3 bases, with 15 bases sitting between them. CDR3 length equals 17 residues. In DNA, the CDR3 is TGCGCCAGCAGCCAAGGGATTTGGCAGGCGTACACCGGGGAGCTGTTTTTT. This encodes CASSQGIWQAYTGELFF.

V is TRBV21-1 and J is TRBJ2-1; TRBD2 reflects the table's D call only, with no check against the DNA. TRBV21-1 is designated a pseudogene. This CDR3 region has 19 residues. The CDR3 protein is CASSKRYAGGPVSYNEQFF. CDR3 nucleotide sequence: TGTGCCAGCAGCAAAAGGTACGCGGGGGGGCCTGTCTCCTACAATGAGCAGTTCTTC.

This clone turned up a few times. At the DNA level, this CDR3 is encoded by other sequences in the same sample as well. V and J are TRBV5-4 and TRBJ1-1; D call uncertain. V shed 0 bases and J shed 4 bases, with 10 bases lying between them. Germline values: CDR1 SGHNT, CDR2 YYREEE (reference sequence). The CDR3 covers 14 residues. The CDR3 DNA reads TGTGCCAGCAGCTTGGAGGGAAGAGGCACTGAAGCTTTCTTT. It yields the protein CASSLEGRGTEAFF.

The J gene is TRBJ1-2, the V gene TRBV6-7; D might be TRBD1 (6 bases). TRBV6-7 is an ORF, with its function uncertain. CDR3 length: 17 amino acids. V was pared by 0 bases and J by 2 bases, with 16 bases between. Here the CDR3 DNA reads TGTGCCAGCAGTTACTCGGTAGCTAGAGGGGGAAACTATGGCTACACCTTC. Amino acid sequence: CASSYSVARGGNYGYTF.